A single TCR beta chain is shown here with its context. These data belong to a study of shared clonotypes between healthy human individuals. Sequencing was performed with immunoSEQ multiplex PCR; in TCRdb, only in-frame clones are kept and a portion is missing. The table includes some 2.4 million clones, roughly 93% detected once. The sequencing input was naive CD4+ T cells from PBMCs. Stated subset: CD45RA+ positively selected. The TCR originated in a man younger than 35 in good health. Some clones in this sample may be carry-over from other donors' samples.

The CDR3 reads CASSPERSQGAKVTYEQYF. CDR3 bases: TGTGCCAGCAGCCCCGAAAGGAGCCAGGGGGCTAAGGTGACCTACGAGCAGTACTTC. The rearrangement uses TRBV7-9 and TRBJ2-7; 8 bases line up with TRBD1. The CDR3 has 19 amino acids. Looked up from germline, CDR1 is SEHNR and CDR2 is FQNEAQ (reference sequence). The V and J ends lost 5 bases and 2 bases, in that order; junction bases with no gene match: 20.